Below are 22 T cell receptor beta chains sequenced from a single sample in a study of blood T cell repertoires in COVID-19. Sequencing used immunoSEQ multiplex PCR; TCRdb keeps in-frame clones, though not all of them. The sample holds 150,000 to 170,000 clones, roughly 80% seen once. Sequenced input: peripheral blood. These TCRs come from a woman older than 75 with acute or convalescent COVID-19.

V and J are TRBV19 and TRBJ1-5, with TRBD1 matching 9 bases. Trimming took 5 bases from V and 4 from J; bases not matched to a gene: 12. Looked up from germline, CDR1 is LNHDA and CDR2 is SQIVND (reference sequence). The CDR3 sequence is 17 residues long. CDR3 nucleotide sequence: TGTGCCAGTAGTGCAGCAACCGGGACAGGGAGGAATCAGCCCCAGCATTTT. Translated, it gives CASSAATGTGRNQPQHF. The whole variable domain, filled in from reference TRBV19 and TRBJ1-5, reads DGGITQSPKYLFRKEGQNVTLSCEQNLNHDAMYWYRQDPGQGLRLIYYSQIVNDFQKGDIAEGYSVSREKKESFPLTVTSAQKNPTAFYLCASSAATGTGRNQPQHFGDGTRLSIL.

V and J are TRBV18 and TRBJ2-5; no definite D call. There are 15 residues in the CDR3. Trimming took off 3 bases at V and 5 bases at J, with 16 bases between the two ends. The germline V gene has CDR1 KGHSH and CDR2 LQKENI. The DNA of the CDR3 is TGTGCCAGCTCACCCAGAGACTCTAGTGGGGAGACCCAGTACTTC. Its translation is CASSPRDSSGETQYF.

This clone occurred a few times. V usage is TRBV4-2 and J usage is TRBJ1-4, with 8 bases fitting TRBD1. Germline V CDR1 and CDR2: LGHNA, YNFKEQ. The CDR3 has 18 residues. Unmatched junction bases numbered 13, after V lost 0 bases and J lost 7 bases. DNA for the CDR3: TGTGCCAGCAGCCAAGATGCGAGCAGGGGGCGCGGGTTTGAAAAACTGTTTTTT. It is translated as CASSQDASRGRGFEKLFF.

This clone has a handful of counts. The chain joins TRBV19 to TRBJ1-5, with TRBD1 matching over 8 bases. Trimming cost V 3 bases and J 7 bases; bases outside gene matches: 5. Germline V gene sequence: CDR1 LNHDA, CDR2 SQIVND (reference sequence). The CDR3 has 14 residues. The CDR3 here is CASSIGQGGQPQHF. Written as DNA, the CDR3 is TGTGCCAGTAGTATCGGACAGGGTGGACAGCCCCAGCATTTT.

V is TRBV30 and J is TRBJ1-2, with D unclear. The V and J ends lost 4 bases and 4 bases respectively, with 7 bases between them. This CDR3 is 11 amino acids long. Germline V gene lookup returns CDR1 GTSNPN and CDR2 SVGIG (reference sequence). CDR3 protein: CAWTRGYGYTF. The CDR3 DNA reads TGTGCCTGGACACGCGGCTATGGCTACACCTTC. The variable domain in full, completed from reference TRBV30 and TRBJ1-2, reads SQTIHQWPATLVQPVGSPLSLECTVEGTSNPNLYWYRQAAGRGLQLLFYSVGIGQISSEVPQNLSASRPQDRQFILSSKKLLLSDSGFYLCAWTRGYGYTFGSGTRLTVV.

V gene TRBV27 combines with J gene TRBJ2-5; 9 bases agree with TRBD2. Germline V CDR1 and CDR2: MNHEY, SMNVEV (reference sequence). The CDR3 is 13 residues long. V was clipped by 6 bases and J by 5 bases; unmatched bases: 4. The CDR3 nucleotides read TGTGCCAGCAGGGGACTAGCCGACGAGACCCAGTACTTC. Protein product: CASRGLADETQYF.

The V call is TRBV7-2, the J call TRBJ1-4; D gene ambiguous. Trimming removed 7 bases from V and 3 bases from J, with 12 bases in between. Per germline, CDR1 SGHTA and CDR2 FQGNSA. The CDR3 totals 14 residues. CDR3 protein: CASNDGGPNEKLFF. CDR3 DNA sequence: TGTGCCAGCAACGATGGAGGGCCTAATGAAAAACTGTTTTTT.

The table lists this clone with a count of one. This chain connects TRBV10-3 to TRBJ1-3; 12 bases fit TRBD1. Trimming took 7 bases from V and 2 from J; bases not matched to a gene: 6. The length of the CDR3 is 16 residues. Germline V gives CDR1 ENHRY, CDR2 SYGVKD. The CDR3 DNA reads as TGTGCCATCACTTCCGGGACAGGGGGCCCTGGAAACACCATATATTTT. Its protein product is CAITSGTGGPGNTIYF.

V is TRBV7-2 and J is TRBJ1-1, with D maybe TRBD1 (6 bases). The CDR3 runs to 14 residues. Germline V gene sequence: CDR1 SGHTA, CDR2 FQGNSA. Trimming left V 1 base short and J 4 bases short, with 10 bases between. The CDR3 DNA follows: TGTGCCAGCAGCTTAGGCGCAGGGGCCACTGAAGCTTTCTTT. Residues: CASSLGAGATEAFF. The full variable domain, with the rest looked up from reference TRBV7-2 and TRBJ1-1, is GAGVSQSPSNKVTEKGKDVELRCDPISGHTALYWYRQSLGQGLEFLIYFQGNSAPDKSGLPSDRFSAERTGGSVSTLTIQRTQQEDSAVYLCASSLGAGATEAFFGQGTRLTVV.

The rearrangement uses TRBV5-1 and TRBJ1-3; TRBD1 aligns across 8 bases. The CDR3 sequence is 16 residues long. V shed 3 bases and J 4 bases; nucleotides not matched to a gene: 9. CDR1 SGHRS and CDR2 YFSETQ come from the germline V gene. DNA for the CDR3: TGCGCCAGCAGCTGGGGTGGACAGGGCGAAGGAAACACCATATATTTT. It encodes CASSWGGQGEGNTIYF.

The CDR3 coding sequence is TGTGCCAGCAGAAACCCCACGGTGTATAATTCACCCCTCCACTTT. It is translated as CASRNPTVYNSPLHF. The chain couples TRBV6-5 to TRBJ1-6; D is unresolved. Looked up from germline, CDR1 is MNHEY and CDR2 is SVGAGI. The CDR3 totals 15 residues. V was cut by 6 bases and J by 4 bases, with 13 bases left in between.

The J gene is TRBJ1-1, the V gene TRBV5-1; perhaps TRBD1 as D (6 bases). Trimming removed 1 base from V and 4 bases from J, with 11 bases in between. Germline assignment: CDR1 SGHRS and CDR2 YFSETQ. CDR3 size: 14 residues. This chain's CDR3 is CASSLTGFSTEAFF. The CDR3 region has the DNA TGCGCCAGCAGCTTGACAGGGTTTAGCACTGAAGCTTTCTTT. Using reference TRBV5-1 and TRBJ1-1 for the parts outside the CDR3, the full variable domain is KAGVTQTPRYLIKTRGQQVTLSCSPISGHRSVSWYQQTPGQGLQFLFEYFSETQRNKGNFPGRFSGRQFSNSRSEMNVSTLELGDSALYLCASSLTGFSTEAFFGQGTRLTVV.

This clone has only a few counts. This chain uses TRBV5-1 with TRBJ1-1; D unclear. This CDR3 region has 13 residues. The germline CDR1 and CDR2 sequences are SGHRS and YFSETQ. V lost 6 bases to trimming and J lost 1 base, with 10 bases between them. As DNA, the CDR3 is TGCGCCAGCAACCCAGAGGGGAACACTGAAGCTTTCTTT. It encodes CASNPEGNTEAFF.

The chain carries TRBV24-1 and TRBJ1-1, with D hard to call. The CDR3 covers 15 residues. The germline gives CDR1 KGHDR, CDR2 SFDVKD. The V gene lost 5 bases and the J gene lost 1 base, with 13 bases spanning the gap. This CDR3 reads CATSGPLAGNTEAFF. Written as DNA, the CDR3 is TGTGCCACCAGTGGCCCTTTGGCAGGGAACACTGAAGCTTTCTTT.

The chain is built from TRBV19 and TRBJ1-2; possible D gene TRBD1, 5 bases. The V and J ends lost 1 base and 3 bases respectively, with 6 bases between them. The CDR3 consists of 13 residues. The germline V gene encodes CDR1 LNHDA and CDR2 SQIVND (reference sequence). The CDR3 coding sequence is TGTGCCAGTAGTATAGGACAGCACTATGGCTACACCTTC. Amino acid sequence: CASSIGQHYGYTF.

This chain connects TRBV5-6 to TRBJ1-6, with D unclear. Trimming cost V 0 bases and J 1 base, with 14 bases left between them. Germline assignment: CDR1 SGHDT and CDR2 YYEEEE. This CDR3 region has 18 residues. CDR3 region: CASSLGRRRLSYNSPLHF. The CDR3 DNA is TGTGCCAGCAGCTTGGGGCGCCGCCGACTTTCCTATAATTCACCCCTCCACTTT.

The chain joins TRBV6-5 to TRBJ2-2; TRBD1 aligns across 8 bases. Germline V gene sequence: CDR1 MNHEY, CDR2 SVGAGI. The CDR3 has 15 residues. J was trimmed by 6 bases and V by 6 bases; bases with no gene match: 9. As DNA, the CDR3 is TGTGCCAGCAGACGGACAGGGAGTGGTTCCGGGGAGCTGTTTTTT. It encodes CASRRTGSGSGELFF.

The chain carries TRBV29-1 and TRBJ2-3; weak D call: TRBD2 (5 bases). The CDR3 is made up of 14 amino acids. V was shortened by 3 bases and J by 6 bases, with 16 bases between the two germline ends. CDR1 is SQVTM, CDR2 ANQGSEA, per germline. CDR3 sequence: CSVEGPSRGDTQYF. The DNA of the CDR3 is TGCAGCGTTGAGGGCCCTTCCCGCGGGGATACGCAGTATTTT.

There are a few counts of this clone. The V gene is TRBV19, the J gene TRBJ1-5; D is ambiguous. With 5 bases removed from V and 4 bases from J, the gap between germline ends came to 15 bases. Germline CDR1 and CDR2: LNHDA and SQIVND (reference sequence). The CDR3 totals 15 residues. As DNA, the CDR3 is TGTGCCAGTAGTCAACGGGATACCTTAAATCAGCCCCAGCATTTT. This encodes CASSQRDTLNQPQHF.

J is TRBJ2-3 and V is TRBV5-5, with D perhaps matching TRBD1 (5 bases). Trimming removed 1 base from V and 3 bases from J, with 12 bases in between. CDR1 is SGHKS and CDR2 is YYEKEE in the germline V gene (reference sequence). This CDR3 is 15 amino acids long. The CDR3 sequence is CASSLTGWATDTQYF. CDR3 in DNA: TGTGCCAGCAGCTTGACAGGTTGGGCGACAGATACGCAGTATTTT.

This clone appeared a few times. V and J are TRBV5-6 and TRBJ2-3; TRBD2 aligns across 10 bases. Germline lookup yields CDR1 SGHDT and CDR2 YYEEEE. CDR3 length: 16 amino acids. With 0 bases clipped from V and 6 bases from J, the junction kept 7 bases outside the gene matches. The CDR3 region has the DNA TGTGCCAGCAGCTTGGGCCTAGCGGGAGTGGGCGATACGCAGTATTTT. Its translation: CASSLGLAGVGDTQYF.

This chain joins TRBV19 and TRBJ2-3; 11 nucleotides agree with TRBD1. The CDR3 spans 15 residues. Germline loops: CDR1 LNHDA, CDR2 SQIVND (reference sequence). V lost 5 bases and J lost 3; bases outside the gene matches: 4. The CDR3 DNA is TGTGCCAGTAGTGACCGGGACAGGGGGACAGATACGCAGTATTTT. It specifies CASSDRDRGTDTQYF.